The clone carrying this T cell receptor beta chain has a handful of counts. The data belong to a study of identical twins. TCRdb independently ran MiXCR on the 5' RACE reads; one entry per CDR3 protein. The repertoire holds hundreds of thousands of distinct CDR3 sequences, with around a sixth as singletons. Germline values: CDR1 MNHEY, CDR2 SMNVEV (reference sequence). The CDR3 is 13 residues long. Trimming shortened V by 6 bases and J by 6 bases, and 15 bases separated the two germline ends. These data also featured in a second study, about T cells expressing NK-cell markers.

The V gene is TRBV27, the J gene TRBJ2-7, with a tentative D call TRBD2 (7 bases). The receptor was derived from a woman aged 18-29 years in good health. Sequencing was performed on PBMCs. The CDR3 DNA reads TGTGCCAGCAGCCTGGGGGGGGGCTCCGAGCAGTACTTC. Protein: CASSLGGGSEQYF.